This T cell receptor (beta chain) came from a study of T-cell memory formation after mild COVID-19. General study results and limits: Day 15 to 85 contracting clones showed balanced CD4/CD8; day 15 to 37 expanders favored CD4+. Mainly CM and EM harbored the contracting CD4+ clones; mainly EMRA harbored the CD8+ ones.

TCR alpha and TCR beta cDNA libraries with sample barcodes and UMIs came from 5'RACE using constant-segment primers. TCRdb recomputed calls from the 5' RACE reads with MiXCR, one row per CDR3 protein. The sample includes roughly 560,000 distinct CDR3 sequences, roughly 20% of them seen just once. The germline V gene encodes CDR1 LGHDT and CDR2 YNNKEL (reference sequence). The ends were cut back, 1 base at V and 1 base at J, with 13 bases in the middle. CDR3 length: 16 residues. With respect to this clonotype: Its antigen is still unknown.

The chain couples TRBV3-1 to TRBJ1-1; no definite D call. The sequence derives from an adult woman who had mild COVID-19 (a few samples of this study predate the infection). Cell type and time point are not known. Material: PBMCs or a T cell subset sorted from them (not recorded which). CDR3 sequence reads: CASSQGGGWKNTEAFF. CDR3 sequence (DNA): TGTGCCAGCAGCCAAGGGGGTGGGTGGAAGAACACTGAAGCTTTCTTT.